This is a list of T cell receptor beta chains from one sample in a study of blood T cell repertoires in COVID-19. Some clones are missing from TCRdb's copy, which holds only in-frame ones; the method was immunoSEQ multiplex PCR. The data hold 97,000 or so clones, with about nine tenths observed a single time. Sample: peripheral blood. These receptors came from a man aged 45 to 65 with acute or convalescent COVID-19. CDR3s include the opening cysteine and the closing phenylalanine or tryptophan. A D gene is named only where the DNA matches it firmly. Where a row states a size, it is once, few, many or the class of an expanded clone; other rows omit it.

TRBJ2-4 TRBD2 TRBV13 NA TGTGCCAGCAGCTCAGTAGCGGGAGGTTACAAAAACATTCAGTACTTC CASSSVAGGYKNIQYF
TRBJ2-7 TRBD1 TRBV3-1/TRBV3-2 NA TGTGCCAGCAGCCGAGGACAGGGGCTTAGCTACGAGCAGTACTTC CASSRGQGLSYEQYF
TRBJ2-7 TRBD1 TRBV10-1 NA TGCGCCAGCAGCGCCGGGACAGGGGCTGCCGAGCAGTACTTC CASSAGTGAAEQYF
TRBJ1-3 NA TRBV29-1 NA TGCAGCGTTGAGAGAGGTACTGGAAACACCATATATTTT CSVERGTGNTIYF
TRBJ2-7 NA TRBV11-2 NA TGTGCCAGCAGCTTAGATCTTCGGGGGGCGAACGAGCAGTACTTC CASSLDLRGANEQYF
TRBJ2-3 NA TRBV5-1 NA TGCGCCAGCAGCTTGGAAGGGCGGGAAGATACGCAGTATTTT CASSLEGREDTQYF
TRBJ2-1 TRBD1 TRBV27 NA TGTGCCAGCAGTTTAGGTCCCGGGACAGAACTTAGCTCCTACAATGAGCAGTTCTTC CASSLGPGTELSSYNEQFF
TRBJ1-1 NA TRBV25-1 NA TGTGCCAGCAGTGAATTATTGTCGAGGGTTTTCTTT CASSELLSRVFF
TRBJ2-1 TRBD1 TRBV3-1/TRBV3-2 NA TGTGCCAGCAGCCAAGCCCGGACAGGGCCGAAGGAATTCTTC CASSQARTGPKEFF
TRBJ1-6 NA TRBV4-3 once TGCGCCAGCAGCCAAGATCGACAGTTTAATTCACCCCTCCACTTT CASSQDRQFNSPLHF
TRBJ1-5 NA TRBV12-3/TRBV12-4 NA TGTGCCAGCAGTTTGAAGGGGTATCAGCCCCAGCATTTT CASSLKGYQPQHF
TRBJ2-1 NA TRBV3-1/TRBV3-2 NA TGTGCCAGCAGCCAATCACGCAGGCCGAGCTCCTACAATGAGCAGTTCTTC CASSQSRRPSSYNEQFF
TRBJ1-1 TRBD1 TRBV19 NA TGTGCCAGTAGCAAAAGGGGGACAGCTGACACTGAAGCTTTCTTT CASSKRGTADTEAFF
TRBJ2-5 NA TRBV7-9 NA TGTGCCAGCAGATCGGGGTTTCGGAGGAGTATTTCCGTCGAGACCCAGTACTTC CASRSGFRRSISVETQYF
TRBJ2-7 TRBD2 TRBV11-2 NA TGTGCCAGCAGCCCTAGCGGGAGGATTAGCTCCTACGAGCAGTACTTC CASSPSGRISSYEQYF
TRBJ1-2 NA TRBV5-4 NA TGTGCCAGCAGCTTGGACAGGGTCGGGTATGGCTACACCTTC CASSLDRVGYGYTF
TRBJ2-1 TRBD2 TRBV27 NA TGTGCCAGCAGTCCACCCGGACTAGCGGGAGTAAATGAGCAGTTCTTC CASSPPGLAGVNEQFF
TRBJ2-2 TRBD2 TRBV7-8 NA TGTGCCAGCAAAGGAAGGGAGGGATTAACCGGGGAGCTGTTTTTT CASKGREGLTGELFF
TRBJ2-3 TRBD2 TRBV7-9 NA TGTGCCAGCAGCTTCGGACTAGCGGAGCACACAGATACGCAGTATTTT CASSFGLAEHTDTQYF
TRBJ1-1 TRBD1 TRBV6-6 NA TGTGCCAGCACCTACAGGGGTTCCAAGATGAACACTGAAGCTTTCTTT CASTYRGSKMNTEAFF
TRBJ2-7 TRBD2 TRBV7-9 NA TGTGCCAGCAGCTTAGAAGGGCTAGCGGGCTTTTACGAGCAGTACTTC CASSLEGLAGFYEQYF
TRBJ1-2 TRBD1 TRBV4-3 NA TGCGCCAGCAGCCAAGACGTACAGGGGTCTGGCTACACCTTC CASSQDVQGSGYTF
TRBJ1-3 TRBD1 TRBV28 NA TGTGCCAGCAGTGCCGGGACAGGGAACGGAAACACCATATATTTT CASSAGTGNGNTIYF
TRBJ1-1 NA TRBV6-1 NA TGTGCCAGCAGTGAATTCGGGGGGCAAGGGGCTTTCTTT CASSEFGGQGAFF
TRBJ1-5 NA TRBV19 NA TGTGCCAGTGGGAGGGAGCCCCAGCATTTT CASGREPQHF
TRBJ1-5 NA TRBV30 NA TGTGCCTGGAGTGGGACGACCACGGGACAGCCCCAGCATTTT CAWSGTTTGQPQHF
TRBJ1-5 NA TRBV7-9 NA TGTGCCAGCAGCTTACAGGGTCAGCCCCAGCATTTT CASSLQGQPQHF